The next 31 T cell receptor beta chains were all read from a single sample in a study of human T cells and chemical hapten exposure. TCRdb used MiXCR to reprocess the RACE reads, holding one entry per CDR3 protein. The sample carries some 80,000 distinct CDR3 sequences, around 9.6% recorded once. Time point specified: patch test 2, 6 weeks after DPC sensitization. As for treatment: therapeutic diphenylcyclopropenone sensitization with weekly scalp DPC. Here the sequenced sample was whole blood, taken in connection with sensitization to the hapten diphenylcyclopropenone (DPC). These receptors were obtained from a woman aged 25 to 39 with alopecia areata. Some clones in this sample may be carry-over from other donors' samples.

The chain carries TRBV28 and TRBJ2-7; D ambiguous. Germline lookup yields CDR1 MDHEN and CDR2 SYDVKM. V was trimmed by 1 base and J by 2 bases, leaving 6 bases between them. CDR3 length: 13 residues. The CDR3 loop is CASSLSTPYEQYF. DNA for the CDR3: TGTGCCAGCAGTTTATCCACCCCCTACGAGCAGTACTTC.

Ten or more counts support this clonotype. V and J are TRBV7-8 and TRBJ2-5, with TRBD2 identical over 8 bases. Germline V lookup: CDR1 SGHVS, CDR2 FQNEAQ. The CDR3 has 15 amino acids. Losses at the gene ends were 2 bases for V and 4 bases for J; bases not matched to a gene: 6. CDR3 in DNA: TGTGCCAGCAGCTTAAGTGGGACTAGGGGAGAGACCCAGTACTTC. Its protein product is CASSLSGTRGETQYF.

This clonotype has at least ten counts. The CDR3 protein is CASSGTPQETQYF. CDR3 DNA sequence: TGTGCCAGCAGTGGGACTCCCCAAGAGACCCAGTACTTC. The chain employs TRBV6-6 and TRBJ2-5; a possible D gene is TRBD2 (6 bases). Germline V CDR1 and CDR2: MNHNY, SVGAGI (reference sequence). The CDR3 spans 13 residues. V was pared by 5 bases and J by 1 base, with 8 bases between.

This clonotype was detected ten times or more. The CDR3 is CASSYTANYGYTF. DNA of the CDR3: TGTGCCAGCAGCTACACCGCTAACTATGGCTACACCTTC. This chain connects TRBV3-1 to TRBJ1-2; D uncertain. Trimming took off 5 bases at V and 0 bases at J, with 7 bases between the two ends. CDR1 and CDR2 from the germline V gene are LGHDT and YNNKEL (reference sequence). CDR3 length: 13 amino acids.

This clonotype appeared a few times. The J gene is TRBJ2-7, the V gene TRBV9, with D uncertain. The V gene lost 1 base and the J gene lost 6 bases, with 14 bases spanning the gap. This CDR3 contains 14 residues. Looked up from germline, CDR1 is SGDLS and CDR2 is YYNGEE. Here the CDR3 DNA reads TGTGCCAGCAGCGTAACACTTGATCAGGCCGAGCAGTACTTC. It yields the protein CASSVTLDQAEQYF.

The table lists this clonotype with many counts. The gene calls are TRBV5-1 and TRBJ1-2; perhaps TRBD1 as D (6 bases). The CDR3 consists of 13 residues. V dropped 6 bases and J dropped 2 bases, with 11 bases sitting between them. The germline V gene has CDR1 SGHRS and CDR2 YFSETQ. The CDR3 DNA follows: TGCGCCAGCACGGCACAGGGCAACTATGGCTACACCTTC. This gives the protein CASTAQGNYGYTF.

Comment on this clonotype: A much larger clone lies a single base off, so this may be a read error. The chain combines TRBV7-3 with TRBJ2-2, with 9 nucleotides matching TRBD1. The CDR3 runs to 16 residues. Germline values: CDR1 SGHTA, CDR2 FQGTGA. The CDR3 sequence: CASSSSGTGPTGELSF. The DNA for the CDR3 is TGTGCCAGCAGCTCATCCGGGACAGGGCCCACCGGGGAGCTGTCTTTT.

This clonotype was seen ten or more times. The J gene is TRBJ1-6, the V gene TRBV20-1; 8 nucleotides align to TRBD1. The CDR3 is 16 residues long. Germline V CDR1 and CDR2: DFQATT, SNEGSKA (reference sequence). V lost 1 base and J lost 0; bases outside the gene matches: 2. The CDR3 reads CSARVQGGSYNSPLHF. CDR3 nucleotides: TGCAGTGCTAGAGTACAGGGGGGCTCCTATAATTCACCCCTCCACTTT.

The gene calls are TRBV12-3 or TRBV12-4 and TRBJ1-6, with TRBD1 identical over 10 bases. The length of the CDR3 is 14 residues. The ends lost 3 bases at V and 10 bases at J; junction bases unmatched: 3. The CDR3 coding sequence is TGTGCCAGCAGTTTGGGACAGGGGTGGTCACCCCTCCACTTT. It specifies CASSLGQGWSPLHF.

This clonotype showed up many times. The V call is TRBV20-1, the J call TRBJ1-5, with 7 positions matching TRBD1. V was clipped by 5 bases and J by 0 bases; unmatched bases: 4. Germline V CDR1 and CDR2: DFQATT, SNEGSKA (reference sequence). This CDR3 contains 14 residues. CDR3 sequence reads: CSASGGNSNQPQHF. CDR3 DNA sequence: TGCAGTGCTTCAGGGGGTAATAGCAATCAGCCCCAGCATTTT.

The chain employs TRBV6-2 or TRBV6-3 and TRBJ2-5; D is ambiguous. Germline V lookup: CDR1 MNHEY, CDR2 SVGEGT. The CDR3 runs 13 residues. V lost 6 bases and J lost 3, with 11 bases in between. The CDR3 region is CASSDRRKETQYF. DNA for the CDR3: TGTGCCAGCAGCGATAGACGGAAAGAGACCCAGTACTTC.

There are many counts of this clonotype. This rearrangement joins TRBV12-3 or TRBV12-4 to TRBJ2-6; D unresolved. Trimming removed 4 bases at V and 4 bases at J, with 2 bases between. This CDR3 spans 12 amino acids. This CDR3 reads CASSSGANVLTF. The CDR3 nucleotides are TGTGCCAGCAGTTCCGGGGCCAACGTCCTGACTTTC.

This clonotype was observed at least ten times. This chain uses TRBV29-1 with TRBJ2-3, with D possibly matching TRBD2 (7 bases). The CDR3 consists of 14 residues. V dropped 4 bases and J dropped 5 bases, with 16 bases sitting between them. Germline assignment: CDR1 SQVTM and CDR2 ANQGSEA. DNA of the CDR3: TGCAGCGTTGGACGGGGGGCTGTAGGAGATACGCAGTATTTT. Translation gives CSVGRGAVGDTQYF.

This clonotype showed up many times. J is TRBJ1-3 and V is TRBV6-5, with unresolved D. The V end lost 5 bases, the J end lost 0 bases, and 8 bases lay between the germline ends. This CDR3 is 14 amino acids long. Germline V gives CDR1 MNHEY, CDR2 SVGAGI. The CDR3 here is CASSKIGSGNTIYF. CDR3 DNA: TGTGCCAGCAGTAAAATCGGCTCTGGAAACACCATATATTTT.

This clonotype was detected ten times or more. The chain has TRBV2 and TRBJ2-1; 10 nucleotides align to TRBD2. The CDR3 length is 14 residues. Trimming at V came to 6 bases and at J to 3 bases, leaving 2 bases not matched to a gene. Germline V gene lookup returns CDR1 SNHLY and CDR2 FYNNEI. The CDR3 region is CASSLAGGYNEQFF. The CDR3 DNA follows: TGTGCCAGCAGCTTAGCGGGGGGCTACAATGAGCAGTTCTTC.

V usage is TRBV3-1 and J usage is TRBJ1-3, with TRBD1 as a possible D gene (5 bases). V lost 1 base, J lost 4 bases, and 11 bases lay in between. The CDR3 consists of 15 residues. Per germline, CDR1 LGHDT and CDR2 YNNKEL (reference sequence). CDR3 region: CASSQGDRFGNTIYF. The CDR3 DNA reads as TGTGCCAGCAGCCAAGGGGACCGATTCGGAAACACCATATATTTT.

The chain uses TRBV3-1 and TRBJ2-7; the match to TRBD1 covers 11 bases. This CDR3 contains 20 residues. The V gene's germline CDR1 is LGHDT and CDR2 YNNKEL (reference sequence). V shed 0 bases and J 0 bases; nucleotides not matched to a gene: 13. CDR3 bases: TGTGCCAGCAGCCAAGATATCCGACGGACAGGGGGCCAAAGCTCCTACGAGCAGTACTTC. This encodes CASSQDIRRTGGQSSYEQYF.

This clonotype was recorded many times. The chain carries TRBV6-2 or TRBV6-3 and TRBJ2-3; D might be TRBD2 (6 bases). This CDR3 has 14 residues. Germline CDR1 reads MNHEY; CDR2 reads SVGEGT. Trimming pared 4 bases from V and 2 bases from J, leaving 10 bases between. The CDR3 here is CASSFTSPTDTQYF. The DNA for the CDR3 is TGTGCCAGCAGTTTTACTAGCCCCACAGATACGCAGTATTTT.

This clonotype was found a few times. V and J are TRBV28 and TRBJ1-4; D gene ambiguous. Germline values: CDR1 MDHEN, CDR2 SYDVKM. Trimming took 6 bases from V and 14 from J, leaving 19 bases between them. CDR3 length equals 13 residues. The CDR3 sequence: CASSIGYPKRLFF. The CDR3 DNA reads TGTGCCAGCAGCATAGGGTACCCCAAAAGGCTGTTTTTT.

This clonotype was recorded at least ten times. The rearrangement links TRBV29-1 to TRBJ2-3, with D unclear. This CDR3 comprises 11 residues. Germline V gives CDR1 SQVTM, CDR2 ANQGSEA. Trimming removed 3 bases from V and 5 bases from J, with 6 bases in between. The CDR3 region has the DNA TGCAGCGTTGAGTATAAAGATACGCAGTATTTT. It is translated as CSVEYKDTQYF.

This clonotype was detected many times. The J gene is TRBJ1-4, the V gene TRBV7-9; no firm D call. CDR1 SEHNR and CDR2 FQNEAQ come from the germline V gene (reference sequence). Between the trimmed V and J ends, which lost 2 bases and 7 bases, there was a span of 11 bases. The CDR3 totals 14 residues. CDR3 DNA sequence: TGTGCCAGCAGCTTATTTCTGCAGGCTGAAAAACTGTTTTTT. Protein product: CASSLFLQAEKLFF.

This clonotype is medium-sized in the sample. V usage is TRBV7-9 and J usage is TRBJ2-7; 7 nucleotides align to TRBD1. The CDR3 has 16 amino acids. V lost 5 bases to trimming and J lost 2 bases; unmatched junction nucleotides: 12. Per the germline V gene, CDR1 is SEHNR and CDR2 is FQNEAQ (reference sequence). CDR3 in amino acids: CASSPPDRTDAYEQYF. CDR3 nucleotide sequence: TGTGCCAGCAGCCCCCCGGACAGGACAGATGCCTACGAGCAGTACTTC.

The chain is built from TRBV29-1 and TRBJ1-2; D gene uncertain. From germline, CDR1 is SQVTM and CDR2 ANQGSEA. CDR3 length: 13 residues. The V end was cut by 0 bases, the J end by 8 bases, with 13 bases between. Here the CDR3 reads CSVEDSQFYGYTF. The CDR3 DNA reads TGCAGCGTTGAAGATTCACAGTTCTACGGCTACACCTTC. The full variable domain, completed using reference TRBV29-1 and TRBJ1-2, is SAVISQKPSRDICQRGTSLTIQCQVDSQVTMMFWYRQQPGQSLTLIATANQGSEATYESGFVIDKFPISRPNLTFSTLTVSNMSPEDSSIYLCSVEDSQFYGYTFGSGTRLTVV.

This clonotype has at least ten counts. The chain recombines TRBV14 with TRBJ2-1; no clear D gene. Trimming took 0 bases from V and 8 from J, leaving 8 bases between them. The germline CDR1 and CDR2 sequences are SGHDN and FVKESK. CDR3 length: 13 amino acids. The CDR3 sequence is CASSQDPGYEQFF. CDR3 nucleotides: TGTGCCAGCAGCCAAGATCCCGGGTATGAGCAGTTCTTC.

This clonotype was seen ten or more times. The J gene is TRBJ2-7, the V gene TRBV29-1; TRBD2 might be the D (5 bases). The CDR3 consists of 13 residues. The V gene's germline CDR1 is SQVTM and CDR2 ANQGSEA. Trimming cost V 3 bases and J 2 bases, with 11 bases left between them. CDR3 sequence (DNA): TGCAGCGTTGAGACGGACTTAACCTACGAGCAGTACTTC. It encodes CSVETDLTYEQYF.

This clonotype was counted between two and nine times. V and J are TRBV10-3 and TRBJ2-7; 7 bases fit TRBD1. From germline, CDR1 is ENHRY and CDR2 SYGVKD. This CDR3 spans 13 amino acids. Trimming took 2 bases from V and 4 from J; bases not matched to a gene: 2. The CDR3 spells CAISEVRGYEQYF. The CDR3 DNA reads as TGTGCCATCAGTGAGGTCAGGGGGTACGAGCAGTACTTC.

This clonotype was seen at least ten times. The chain joins TRBV2 to TRBJ1-6; tentatively, D is TRBD1 (5 bases). There are 14 residues in the CDR3. V lost 6 bases and J lost 10, with 16 bases in between. Germline-derived CDR1 and CDR2 are SNHLY and FYNNEI. CDR3: CASRKDTDGSPLHF. In DNA form, the CDR3 reads TGTGCCAGCAGGAAGGACACGGACGGATCACCCCTCCACTTT.

This clonotype was counted a few times. The J gene is TRBJ2-2, the V gene TRBV4-1, with D uncertain. The CDR3 is 16 residues long. V lost 0 bases, J lost 0 bases, and 8 bases lay in between. In germline, CDR1 is MGHRA, CDR2 YSYEKL. As DNA, the CDR3 is TGCGCCAGCAGCCAAGAGTTGGCCGCGAACACCGGGGAGCTGTTTTTT. Its protein is CASSQELAANTGELFF.

The table lists this clonotype with a few counts. The CDR3 here is CSASLLDRGRNQPQHF. Written as DNA, the CDR3 is TGCAGTGCTAGCCTCCTCGACAGGGGACGGAATCAGCCCCAGCATTTT. This chain joins TRBV20-1 and TRBJ1-5, with 8 bases aligning to TRBD1. V was clipped by 3 bases and J by 4 bases; unmatched bases: 11. Germline V gene lookup returns CDR1 DFQATT and CDR2 SNEGSKA (reference sequence). The CDR3 is 16 amino acids.

This clonotype occurred a few times. The chain combines TRBV12-3 or TRBV12-4 with TRBJ2-7; no definite D call. Trimming removed 6 bases from V and 5 bases from J, with 11 bases in between. This CDR3 has 12 amino acids. The CDR3 DNA sequence: TGTGCCAGCAGACTCCGTACCAACGAGCAGTACTTC. Translated, it gives CASRLRTNEQYF.

This clonotype was recorded at least ten times. The chain carries TRBV12-3 or TRBV12-4 and TRBJ2-7, with 14 positions matching TRBD2. This CDR3 contains 14 residues. V trimming: 6 bases; J trimming: 4 bases; junction bases outside the gene matches: 2. In DNA form, the CDR3 reads TGTGCCAGCAGGGGACTAGCGGGAGAATACGAGCAGTACTTC. Protein: CASRGLAGEYEQYF.